This T cell receptor beta chain originates from a study of blood T cells in healthy people across ages. General study results and limits: Possibly confounding the expanded clonotype changes was the fact that donor CMV status was unknown. Aged donors had fewer naive CD4+ cells and lower diversity than long-lived donors.

A second roughly 6 to 11 cycle PCR used barcoded and J-beta primers. TCRdb re-analysed the 5' RACE reads in MiXCR, keeping a single row per CDR3 protein. The sample shows over a million distinct CDR3 sequences, roughly 43% of them seen only once. Drawing of peripheral blood yielded about 10 milliliters from each donor. Every sample had a minimum of 6 million PBMCs isolated. CDR3 length: 17 amino acids. Germline V gene lookup returns CDR1 DFQATT and CDR2 SNEGSKA (reference sequence). V lost 1 base, J lost 4 bases, and 9 bases stayed unmatched. A remark on this clonotype: The antigen is not known.

Specimen: blood. This clonotype was obtained from a woman aged 18-35 years in good health. This chain uses TRBV20-1 with TRBJ2-1; 11 bases line up with TRBD2. CDR3 loop: CSARVASGGTIYNEQFF. The CDR3 region has the DNA TGCAGTGCTAGAGTTGCTAGCGGGGGGACGATTTACAATGAGCAGTTCTTC.